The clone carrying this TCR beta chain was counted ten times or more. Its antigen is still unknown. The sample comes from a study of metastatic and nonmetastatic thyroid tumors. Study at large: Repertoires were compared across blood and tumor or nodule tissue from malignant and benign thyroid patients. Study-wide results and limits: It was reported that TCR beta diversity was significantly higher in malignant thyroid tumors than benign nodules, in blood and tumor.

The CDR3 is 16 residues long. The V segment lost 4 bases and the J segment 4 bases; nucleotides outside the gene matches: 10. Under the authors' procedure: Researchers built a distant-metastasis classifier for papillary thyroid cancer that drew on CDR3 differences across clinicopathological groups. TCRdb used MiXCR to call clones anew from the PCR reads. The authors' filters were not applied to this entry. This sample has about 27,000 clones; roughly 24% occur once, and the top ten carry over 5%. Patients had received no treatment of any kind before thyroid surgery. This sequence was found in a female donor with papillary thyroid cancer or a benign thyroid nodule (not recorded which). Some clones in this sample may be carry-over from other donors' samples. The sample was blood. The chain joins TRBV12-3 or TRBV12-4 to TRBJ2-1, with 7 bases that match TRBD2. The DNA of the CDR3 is TGTGCCAGCAGTTCGGCTCTAGCGGACTCTTACAATGAGCAGTTCTTC. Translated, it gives CASSSALADSYNEQFF.